Presented here are 10 T cell receptor beta chains from one specimen sequenced in a study of T cells in Graves' hyperthyroidism and ophthalmopathy. Amplified regions were TCR beta CDR3 sequences from RNA transcripts. RT-PCR in the first round (using the HTBI primer set) targeted the TCR CDR3. MiXCR, applied by TCRdb to the multiplex PCR reads, yields one record per CDR3 protein. The data hold hundreds of thousands of distinct CDR3 sequences, with roughly 14% observed a single time. The sequenced sample was blood. These receptors all stem from a woman in her 40s with Graves' ophthalmopathy.

On this clonotype itself: Compared with germline, one end of the junction differs, possibly owing to a read error. J is TRBJ1-5 and V is TRBV6-1; unclear D gene. The CDR3 consists of 15 residues. Looked up from germline, CDR1 is MNHNS and CDR2 is SASEGT. This CDR3 reads CASLGDEGWKQPRHF. CDR3 nucleotides: TGTGCCAGCCTTGGCGATGAAGGATGGAAGCAGCCCCGGCATTTT.

The chain combines TRBV3-1 with TRBJ2-5; D remains ambiguous. Trimming pared 8 bases from V and 1 base from J, leaving 11 bases between. This CDR3 is 13 amino acids long. Germline V gene sequence: CDR1 LGHDT, CDR2 YNNKEL (reference sequence). This CDR3 is CASGPRTQETQYF. The CDR3 DNA follows: TGTGCCAGCGGTCCCCGAACCCAAGAGACCCAGTACTTC.

This clonotype was counted ten times or more. The chain couples TRBV20-1 to TRBJ2-7; D gene unclear. This CDR3 has 14 amino acids. The germline CDR1 and CDR2 sequences are DFQATT and SNEGSKA (reference sequence). Trimming removed 0 bases at V and 2 bases at J, with 11 bases between. This CDR3 reads CSARDIGSTYEQYF. DNA of the CDR3: TGCAGTGCTAGAGATATTGGCTCGACCTACGAGCAGTACTTC.

This clonotype came up many times. This rearrangement joins TRBV12-5 to TRBJ1-5; weak D call: TRBD1 (5 bases). This CDR3 has 14 residues. V dropped 3 bases and J dropped 5 bases, with 11 bases sitting between them. CDR1 is LGHNT and CDR2 is FRNRAP in the germline V gene. The CDR3 region is CASGLEGVYQPQHF. CDR3 in DNA: TGTGCTAGTGGTTTAGAAGGGGTTTATCAGCCCCAGCATTTT.

This clonotype appeared many times. The J gene is TRBJ2-2, the V gene TRBV7-8; D uncertain. V lost 4 bases, J lost 1 base, and 10 bases lay in between. This CDR3 region has 15 residues. Germline CDR1 and CDR2: SGHVS and FQNEAQ. The CDR3, as DNA: TGTGCCAGCAGCTCTAACCCGGGGAACACCGGGGAGCTGTTTTTT. Amino acid sequence: CASSSNPGNTGELFF.

The chain uses TRBV12-3 or TRBV12-4 and TRBJ2-2, with TRBD2 matching over 11 bases. V lost 4 bases and J lost 2; bases outside the gene matches: 9. The CDR3 covers 18 residues. The CDR3 nucleotides are TGTGCCAGCAGTTCCACACTTAGCGGGGGGGCTAACACCGGGGAGCTGTTTTTT. As protein: CASSSTLSGGANTGELFF.

Ten or more counts support this clonotype. This chain connects TRBV12-3 or TRBV12-4 to TRBJ2-2; 8 bases line up with TRBD2. CDR3 length: 16 amino acids. After removal of 6 bases from V and 5 bases from J, the junction contained 11 bases not matched to a gene. CDR3 sequence reads: CASRRGDSPGTGELFF. The CDR3 nucleotides read TGTGCCAGCAGGCGGGGGGACTCTCCGGGGACCGGGGAGCTGTTTTTT.

This clonotype was picked up many times. V and J are TRBV27 and TRBJ1-6; possible D gene TRBD1, 5 bases. The CDR3 is 13 residues long. Germline lookup yields CDR1 MNHEY and CDR2 SMNVEV (reference sequence). Trimming cost V 2 bases and J 9 bases, with 8 bases left between them. The CDR3 DNA sequence: TGTGCCAGCAGTTTAAGGGGACCTTCACCCCTCCACTTT. This codes for CASSLRGPSPLHF.

This chain connects TRBV7-9 to TRBJ2-7; D is perhaps TRBD1 (6 bases). Between the trimmed V and J ends, which lost 7 bases and 4 bases, there was a span of 17 bases. The germline gives CDR1 SEHNR, CDR2 FQNEAQ (reference sequence). There are 14 residues in the CDR3. This CDR3 reads CASTHGTRAYEQYF. The CDR3 DNA is TGTGCCAGCACCCACGGGACAAGAGCTTACGAGCAGTACTTC.

This clonotype occurred many times. J is TRBJ1-3 and V is TRBV2, with D perhaps matching TRBD1 (6 bases). Germline V lookup: CDR1 SNHLY, CDR2 FYNNEI. The CDR3 totals 14 residues. V lost 5 bases, J lost 0 bases, and 8 bases lay in between. The CDR3 region has the DNA TGTGCCAGCAGTCGGGACACCTCTGGAAACACCATATATTTT. Translated: CASSRDTSGNTIYF.